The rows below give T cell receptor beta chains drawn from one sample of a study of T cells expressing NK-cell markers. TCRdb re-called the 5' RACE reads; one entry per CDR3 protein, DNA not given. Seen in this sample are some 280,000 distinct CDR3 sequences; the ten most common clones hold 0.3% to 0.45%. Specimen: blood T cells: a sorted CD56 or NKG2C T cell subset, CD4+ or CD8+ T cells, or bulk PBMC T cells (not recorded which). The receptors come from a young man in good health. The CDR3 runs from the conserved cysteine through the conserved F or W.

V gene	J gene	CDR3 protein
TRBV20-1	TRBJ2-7	CSASPGERATYEQYF
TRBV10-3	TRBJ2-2	CAIRQDAPGELFF
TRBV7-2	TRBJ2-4	CASSYAGGAGGMGRYF
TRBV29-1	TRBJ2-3	CSVPGQGSADTQYF
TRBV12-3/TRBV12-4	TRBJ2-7	CASSPWTLPKYF
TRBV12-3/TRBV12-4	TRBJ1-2	CASSRTGVGGYTF
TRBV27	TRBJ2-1	CASGARHEQFF
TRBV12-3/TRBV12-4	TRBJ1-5	CASSFSSTEGPQHF
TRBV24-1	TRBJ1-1	CATSDFGVIAFF
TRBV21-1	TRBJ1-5	CASGTGLYQPQHF
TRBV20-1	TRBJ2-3	CSAGGSGSMDTQYF
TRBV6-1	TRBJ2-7	CASRGTSSYEQYF
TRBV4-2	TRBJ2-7	CASSQVGGYYEQYF
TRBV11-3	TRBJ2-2	CASSHVGSAWGEHRDTGELFF
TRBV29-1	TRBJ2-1	CSVEGGTSQFF
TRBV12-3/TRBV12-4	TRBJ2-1	CASSLSLAGGGPQFF
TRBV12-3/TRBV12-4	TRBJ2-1	CASSPRKYNEQFF
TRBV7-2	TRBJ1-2	CASSSDGGAYGYTF
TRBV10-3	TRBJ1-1	CAPAPGRATRGTEAFF
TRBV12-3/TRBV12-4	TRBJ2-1	CASSFSTFDNEQFF
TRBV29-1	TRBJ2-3	CSVALVTGTSATDTQYF
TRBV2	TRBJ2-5	CASRGEPGGAQYF
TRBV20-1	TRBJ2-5	CSAGHYQETQYF
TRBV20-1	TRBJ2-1	CSARPRPARAWVNEQFF
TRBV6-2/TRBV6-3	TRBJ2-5	CASTKYQETQYF
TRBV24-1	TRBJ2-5	CATSDPGGREGTQYF
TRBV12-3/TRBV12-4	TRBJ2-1	CASSPGTRYEQFF
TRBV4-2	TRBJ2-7	CASSQERLRDRRLYEQYF
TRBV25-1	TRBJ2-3	CASTGQNAQYF